This TCR beta chain was identified during a study of T-cell reconstitution after alpha-beta-depleted transplantation in children. The germline V gene encodes CDR1 MGHRA and CDR2 YSYEKL. Trimming left V 4 bases short and J 1 base short, with 22 bases between. The CDR3 loop spans 18 amino acids. Unique molecular identifiers were used in preparing the TCRbeta library. TCRdb ran MiXCR on the PCR reads and lists one entry per CDR3 protein. The data show about 640,000 distinct CDR3 sequences, over 15% seen once. This clonotype originated in a human donor who donated a stem cell graft to a child with acute myeloid leukemia. The V call is TRBV4-1, the J call TRBJ1-1; D possibly corresponds to TRBD1 (5 bases). The input for sequencing was PBMCs from the stem cell graft donor, taken from the stem cell graft. The DNA of the CDR3 is TGCGCCAGCAGCCTCCGTCGCGGGGCTACCCCGGGGAACACTGAAGCTTTCTTT. It translates to CASSLRRGATPGNTEAFF.